Below, 20 T cell receptor beta chains from the same sample are listed, as sequenced in a study of beta chain features in type 1 diabetes. The whole isolated RNA underwent reverse transcription, so sequencing captured expressed TCRB transcripts. Sequencing was performed with immunoSEQ multiplex PCR; in TCRdb, only in-frame clones are kept and a portion is missing. The data hold about half a million clones, with about 10% observed a single time. Source material: naive CD4+ T cells from blood. Receptors were obtained from a woman aged 18-29 years in good health.

This clone was picked up a small number of times. The genes are TRBV4-3 and TRBJ2-1; 11 bases are a match to TRBD2. The V gene's germline CDR1 is LGHNA and CDR2 YSLEER. The CDR3 length is 16 residues. The V gene end was trimmed by 5 bases and the J gene end by 5 bases; junction bases not matched to a gene: 8. The CDR3 sequence: CASSFIASGGNNEQFF. For the CDR3, the DNA is TGCGCCAGCAGCTTTATTGCTAGCGGGGGGAACAATGAGCAGTTCTTC.

The chain has TRBV4-3 and TRBJ2-3; 10 nucleotides align to TRBD2. This CDR3 comprises 16 residues. V dropped 0 bases and J dropped 1; count of bases not matched to a gene: 1. The germline gives CDR1 LGHNA, CDR2 YSLEER. The CDR3 DNA reads TGCGCCAGCAGCCAAGATCTAGCGGGGGGCACAGATACGCAGTATTTT. Translating it yields CASSQDLAGGTDTQYF.

The rearrangement uses TRBV2 and TRBJ2-1; tentatively, D is TRBD1 (6 bases). Germline CDR1 and CDR2: SNHLY and FYNNEI. The CDR3 loop spans 13 amino acids. V lost 7 bases and J 6 bases, leaving 13 bases between the germline ends. CDR3 residues: CASTQGLVNEQFF. CDR3 DNA sequence: TGTGCCAGCACCCAGGGGCTAGTCAATGAGCAGTTCTTC.

The chain's CDR3 is CASSYSIGSGANVLTF. The CDR3 DNA follows: TGTGCCAGCAGTTACTCGATAGGCTCTGGGGCCAACGTCCTGACTTTC. The chain uses TRBV6-5 and TRBJ2-6; D uncertain. Trimming pared 0 bases from V and 0 bases from J, leaving 6 bases between. This CDR3 spans 16 amino acids. Looked up from germline, CDR1 is MNHEY and CDR2 is SVGAGI.

The chain carries TRBV30 and TRBJ1-3, with a weak D call TRBD1 (6 bases). V lost 0 bases, J lost 1 base, and 10 bases lay in between. This CDR3 contains 15 residues. In germline, CDR1 is GTSNPN, CDR2 SVGIG (reference sequence). The CDR3 region has the DNA TGTGCCTGGAGTGTGGCAGGGGCATCTGGAAACACCATATATTTT. This translates into CAWSVAGASGNTIYF.

This clone was detected only a few times. V gene TRBV29-1 combines with J gene TRBJ1-5; TRBD1 matches at 9 bases. From germline, CDR1 is SQVTM and CDR2 ANQGSEA. Germline trimming cut 6 bases from V and 3 bases from J; bases unmatched to any gene: 15. The CDR3 length is 17 residues. CDR3 amino acids: CSVLNVRGTGNNQPQHF. CDR3 nucleotide sequence: TGCAGCGTCCTTAATGTACGCGGGACAGGGAACAATCAGCCCCAGCATTTT.

This clone was seen more than once but under ten times. V gene TRBV30 combines with J gene TRBJ2-2, with D perhaps being TRBD1 or TRBD2 (5 bases each). The CDR3 has 16 residues. The V gene's germline CDR1 is GTSNPN and CDR2 SVGIG (reference sequence). Trimming left V 8 bases short and J 0 bases short, with 19 bases between. CDR3 in DNA: TGTGCCGGGACCCTGGGCCCCCAGACGAACACCGGGGAGCTGTTTTTT. The encoded protein is CAGTLGPQTNTGELFF.

This clone was seen only a few times. The CDR3 is CASSPASGSWDSTDTQYF. DNA of the CDR3: TGCGCCAGCAGCCCAGCTAGCGGGAGTTGGGATAGCACAGATACGCAGTATTTT. This chain links TRBV4-3 with TRBJ2-3; 10 bases are a match to TRBD2. This CDR3 has 18 amino acids. Per the germline V gene, CDR1 is LGHNA and CDR2 is YSLEER. The V gene end was trimmed by 4 bases and the J gene end by 0 bases; junction bases not matched to a gene: 10.

This chain uses TRBV29-1 with TRBJ2-5; D remains ambiguous. Trimming removed 2 bases at V and 5 bases at J, with 9 bases between. The CDR3 covers 12 residues. The germline V gene has CDR1 SQVTM and CDR2 ANQGSEA. CDR3 bases: TGCAGCGTTGAATTAACCCCGGAGACCCAGTACTTC. This translates into CSVELTPETQYF.

There are a few counts of this clone. The chain links TRBV7-3 to TRBJ2-1, with D uncertain. Per germline, CDR1 SGHTA and CDR2 FQGTGA. V lost 2 bases and J lost 10, with 12 bases in between. The CDR3 is 13 residues long. The CDR3 DNA follows: TGTGCCAGCAGCTTAGGTCGTGTGGGGGAGCAGTTCTTC. This gives the protein CASSLGRVGEQFF.

This clone was observed a few times. The chain is built from TRBV15 and TRBJ1-6; D ambiguous. The CDR3 has 15 amino acids. Trimming took 0 bases from V and 7 from J, leaving 10 bases between them. The germline gives CDR1 LNHNV, CDR2 YYDKDF (reference sequence). The CDR3 DNA reads TGTGCCACCAGCAGAGAGGGTGGAGGAAATTCACCCCTCCACTTT. Protein sequence: CATSREGGGNSPLHF.

There are a few counts of this clone. Other DNA sequences of this sample code for an identical CDR3. V gene TRBV4-1 combines with J gene TRBJ1-4; unclear D gene. V was cut by 3 bases and J by 0 bases, with 5 bases left in between. Germline V gene sequence: CDR1 MGHRA, CDR2 YSYEKL. The length of the CDR3 is 14 residues. The CDR3 nucleotides are TGCGCCAGCAGCCATCGGACAACTAATGAAAAACTGTTTTTT. Translating gives CASSHRTTNEKLFF.

This clone was found a few times. The rearrangement links TRBV7-9 to TRBJ2-2; no clear D. Germline CDR1 reads SEHNR; CDR2 reads FQNEAQ (reference sequence). Trimming cost V 4 bases and J 0 bases, with 12 bases left between them. The CDR3 totals 16 residues. CDR3 bases: TGTGCCAGCAGCTCCCCACCCCAGGCGAACACCGGGGAGCTGTTTTTT. It translates to CASSSPPQANTGELFF.

The rearrangement uses TRBV27 and TRBJ1-4; 10 positions agree with TRBD1. J gave up 7 bases and V 5 bases, and 10 bases lay outside the gene matches. CDR3 length: 16 amino acids. CDR1 is MNHEY and CDR2 is SMNVEV in the germline V gene (reference sequence). The CDR3 here is CASSPRDRGGSEKLFF. Here the CDR3 DNA reads TGTGCCAGCAGTCCCCGGGACAGGGGAGGGAGTGAAAAACTGTTTTTT.

The V gene is TRBV6-6, the J gene TRBJ2-7; D is unclear. The germline V gene encodes CDR1 MNHNY and CDR2 SVGAGI (reference sequence). V shed 5 bases and J shed 3 bases, with 8 bases lying between them. The CDR3 totals 12 residues. The DNA of the CDR3 is TGTGCCAGCAGTCGACAACTCTACGAGCAGTACTTC. It is translated as CASSRQLYEQYF.

The J gene is TRBJ2-3, the V gene TRBV11-1, with 8 bases matching TRBD1. Germline trimming cut 4 bases from V and 2 bases from J; bases unmatched to any gene: 8. Germline V CDR1 and CDR2: SGHAT, FQDESV (reference sequence). The CDR3 is 16 amino acids. The CDR3 spells CASSSGQGFTTDTQYF. The DNA of the CDR3 is TGTGCCAGCAGCTCCGGACAGGGATTCACCACAGATACGCAGTATTTT.

This clone was counted a few times. The chain couples TRBV11-3 to TRBJ2-1, with 11 bases identical to TRBD1. V was pared by 5 bases and J by 8 bases, with 5 bases of the junction left unmatched. Germline CDR1 and CDR2: SGHNT and YENEEA. The CDR3 extends over 14 amino acids. Written as DNA, the CDR3 is TGTGCCAGCAGCCTGGACAGGGGGCACGATGAGCAGTTCTTC. Protein: CASSLDRGHDEQFF.

This chain joins TRBV4-3 and TRBJ2-7; either TRBD1 or TRBD2 may supply D (5 bases each). Trimming removed 3 bases from V and 0 bases from J, with 9 bases in between. This CDR3 has 14 residues. The germline V gene encodes CDR1 LGHNA and CDR2 YSLEER. The DNA for the CDR3 is TGCGCCAGCAGCCAGGGACCGGTCTCCTACGAGCAGTACGTC. Protein sequence: CASSQGPVSYEQYV.

This chain links TRBV28 with TRBJ2-1; 9 bases are shared with TRBD2. Germline CDR1 and CDR2: MDHEN and SYDVKM. V lost 4 bases and J lost 0; bases outside the gene matches: 10. The CDR3 contains 18 residues. CDR3 region: CASSSGGLALSSYNEQFF. The CDR3 DNA sequence: TGTGCCAGCAGTTCGGGCGGACTAGCGTTAAGCTCCTACAATGAGCAGTTCTTC.

This rearrangement joins TRBV29-1 to TRBJ2-7; 9 nucleotides agree with TRBD1. The CDR3 spans 12 residues. Looked up from germline, CDR1 is SQVTM and CDR2 is ANQGSEA. Germline trimming cut 5 bases from V and 4 bases from J; bases unmatched to any gene: 3. CDR3 sequence reads: CSVSTGGYEQYV. The CDR3 DNA sequence: TGCAGCGTTTCGACAGGGGGGTACGAGCAGTACGTC.